The entry below gives a single T cell receptor beta chain sequence along with its context. These data belong to a study of response to subunit inactivated influenza vaccine. TCRdb re-derived calls from the RT-PCR reads in MiXCR, one entry per CDR3 protein. The data contain approximately 250,000 distinct CDR3 sequences, 12% of them seen just once; the ten biggest clones take up about 8%. Looked up from germline, CDR1 is MNHEY and CDR2 is SVGAGI. With 0 bases removed from V and 3 bases from J, the gap between germline ends came to 9 bases. The CDR3 is 14 amino acids. The receptor was isolated from a man aged 45-65 years who received an inactivated influenza vaccine. This specimen was non-naive T cells sorted from PBMCs, taken around two weeks before vaccination. This chain joins TRBV6-5 and TRBJ2-7; TRBD2 might be the D (6 bases). The CDR3 region has the DNA TGTGCCAGCAGTTACTCATGGCGGGACTACGAGCAGTACTTC. Its translation is CASSYSWRDYEQYF.